This T cell receptor beta chain derives from a study of T cell responses to AZD1222 COVID-19 vaccine. Study overall: Doses given second, at about 4 or about 12 weeks, were pooled.

Study findings and constraints: Repertoires were collected only later (after the peak T cell response had occurred). In a largely white British group with more females than males, clonal diversity was possibly underestimated.

Libraries were prepared by immunoSEQ multiplex PCR; TCRdb keeps only in-frame clonotypes and omits some of them. The data show about 140,000 clones, roughly 90% seen once. As to this clone: Its antigen is still unknown.

The sample consisted of peripheral blood, taken on day 0 of AZD1222 vaccination. This receptor was identified in an adult in good health.

The CDR3 loop reads CSVITLQGSTDTQYF. In DNA form, the CDR3 reads TGCAGCGTTATAACTCTACAGGGGAGCACAGATACGCAGTATTTT. The chain links TRBV29-1 to TRBJ2-3; TRBD1 matches at 7 bases. The CDR3 spans 15 residues. Germline-derived CDR1 and CDR2 are SQVTM and ANQGSEA. With 5 bases clipped from V and 0 bases from J, the junction kept 8 bases outside the gene matches.